The present TCR beta chain was sequenced within a study of T cell responses to AZD1222 COVID-19 vaccine. Overall study context: Recipients boosted at about 4 weeks or about 12 weeks are pooled.

Germline V gene lookup returns CDR1 SGHAT and CDR2 FQDESV (reference sequence). The CDR3 length is 13 residues. Trimming stripped 4 bases from V and 5 bases from J, with 11 bases between. Method: immunoSEQ multiplex PCR; TCRdb's copy keeps in-frame clones and lacks some. The sample contains approximately 150,000 clones, 85% to 95% of which appear only once. The rearrangement uses TRBV11-1 and TRBJ2-5; D gene ambiguous. The sequencing used peripheral blood, collected on day 0 of AZD1222 vaccination. This receptor was identified in an adult in good health. The CDR3 region is CASSSPERETQYF. CDR3 coding DNA: TGTGCCAGCAGCTCCCCGGAACGGGAGACCCAGTACTTC.